The 4 T cell receptor beta chains below were found in one sample sequenced in a study of cytomegalovirus exposure and HLA in healthy donors. Libraries were prepared by immunoSEQ multiplex PCR; TCRdb keeps only in-frame clonotypes and omits some of them. In the table there are some 180,000 clones, roughly 77% of which are singletons. The specimen sequenced was PBMCs. The receptors come from a woman aged 25-40 years in good health and CMV-seronegative.

Concerning this clone: Possible read error: a much larger clone is one base away. Other nucleotide sequences in the sample specify the same CDR3. The gene calls are TRBV6-1 and TRBJ2-5, with 12 bases that match TRBD2. The CDR3 sequence is 15 residues long. CDR1 and CDR2 (germline): MNHNS, SASEGT. Trimming cost V 2 bases and J 2 bases; bases outside gene matches: 0. The CDR3 is CASSELAGGQETQYF. CDR3 in DNA: TGTGCCAGCAGTGAACTAGCGGGAGGGCAAGAGACCCAGTACTTC.

This chain links TRBV5-1 with TRBJ2-7; a possible D gene is TRBD1 (6 bases). CDR1 and CDR2 from the germline V gene are SGHRS and YFSETQ. This CDR3 is 13 amino acids long. V was trimmed by 5 bases and J by 0 bases, leaving 9 bases between them. The CDR3 loop is CASRGQPSYEQYF. The CDR3, as DNA: TGCGCCAGCAGAGGACAGCCCTCCTACGAGCAGTACTTC.

The chain recombines TRBV5-1 with TRBJ2-3; 9 nucleotides align to TRBD2. V lost 0 bases and J lost 5; bases outside the gene matches: 19. The CDR3 extends over 20 amino acids. Germline CDR1 SGHRS, CDR2 YFSETQ. The CDR3 DNA reads as TGCGCCAGCAGCTTGGCCGTAATGAGCGGGAGGAAAACGGGGGGAGATACGCAGTATTTT. This encodes CASSLAVMSGRKTGGDTQYF.

The chain has TRBV5-4 and TRBJ2-1, with TRBD2 identical over 14 bases. CDR3 length equals 16 residues. The J segment lost 10 bases and the V segment lost 0 bases, leaving 6 bases of the junction unmatched. The V gene's germline CDR1 is SGHNT and CDR2 YYREEE (reference sequence). The chain's CDR3 is CASSLGGLAGVQEQFF. In DNA form, the CDR3 reads TGTGCCAGCAGCTTGGGGGGACTAGCGGGAGTTCAGGAGCAGTTCTTC. The whole variable domain, filled in from reference TRBV5-4 and TRBJ2-1, reads ETGVTQSPTHLIKTRGQQVTLRCSSQSGHNTVSWYQQALGQGPQFIFQYYREEENGRGNFPPRFSGLQFPNYSSELNVNALELDDSALYLCASSLGGLAGVQEQFFGPGTRLTVL.